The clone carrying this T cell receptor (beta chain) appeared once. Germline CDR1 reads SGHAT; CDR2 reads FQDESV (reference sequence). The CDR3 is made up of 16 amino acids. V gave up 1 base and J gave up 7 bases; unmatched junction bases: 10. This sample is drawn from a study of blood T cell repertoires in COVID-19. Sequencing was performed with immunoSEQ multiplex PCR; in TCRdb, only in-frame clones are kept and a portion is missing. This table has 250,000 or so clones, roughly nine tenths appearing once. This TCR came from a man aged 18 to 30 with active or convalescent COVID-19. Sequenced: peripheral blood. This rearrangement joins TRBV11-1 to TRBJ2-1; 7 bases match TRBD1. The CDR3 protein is CASSLGLGGIVNEQFF. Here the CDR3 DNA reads TGTGCCAGCAGCTTAGGGTTAGGGGGCATAGTAAATGAGCAGTTCTTC. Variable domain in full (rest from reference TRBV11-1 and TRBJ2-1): EAEVAQSPRYKITEKSQAVAFWCDPISGHATLYWYRQILGQGPELLVQFQDESVVDDSQLPKDRFSAERLKGVDSTLKIQPAELGDSAMYLCASSLGLGGIVNEQFFGPGTRLTVL.